Listed here is a single T cell receptor (beta chain). The antigen remains unidentified. Deletions cut 5 bases from V and 0 bases from J, with 11 bases between. Germline V CDR1 and CDR2: MGHDK, SYGVNS. This CDR3 spans 15 amino acids. With baseline, cycle 4 day 1, and cycle 7 day 1 as timepoints, blood was sampled. These data come from a study of OX40 agonist ivuxolimab in advanced cancers. Study conclusions and caveats: On average, a greater number of expanded clones characterised CD8+ T cells relative to CD4+.

Data came from immunoSEQ multiplex PCR; TCRdb stores just in-frame clones and leaves some out. Seen here are over 100,000 clones, approximately 92% observed once, and the top ten hold about 0.14%. This receptor was taken from an adult with an advanced solid tumor such as melanoma, head and neck, liver or kidney cancer. Sequenced material: CD4+ or CD8+ T cells sorted from blood, taken in a trial of the OX40 agonist ivuxolimab. This chain connects TRBV25-1 to TRBJ1-3; D is uncertain. The CDR3 DNA sequence: TGTGCCAGCAGTCCTGGGATCCACTCTGGAAACACCATATATTTT. Translation gives CASSPGIHSGNTIYF.